The clone carrying this T cell receptor beta chain is a singleton in its sample. The entry originates in a study of control samples from healthy donors and cancer patients. Generated by immunoSEQ multiplex PCR, the TCRdb table keeps only in-frame clones and is missing some. The table has more than 150,000 clones, 85% to 95% seen once. Germline values: CDR1 SGHNT, CDR2 YENEEA. With 1 base clipped from V and 4 bases from J, the junction kept 7 bases outside the gene matches. This CDR3 is built from 16 residues. Sequencing input: blood. The rearrangement uses TRBV11-3 and TRBJ1-1; 9 bases line up with TRBD1. This TCR was sampled from a man between 18 and 35 years old in good health. CDR3 in amino acids: CASSLALYRGLTEAFF. The CDR3 DNA reads as TGTGCCAGCAGCTTAGCGCTCTACAGGGGGCTCACTGAAGCTTTCTTT.